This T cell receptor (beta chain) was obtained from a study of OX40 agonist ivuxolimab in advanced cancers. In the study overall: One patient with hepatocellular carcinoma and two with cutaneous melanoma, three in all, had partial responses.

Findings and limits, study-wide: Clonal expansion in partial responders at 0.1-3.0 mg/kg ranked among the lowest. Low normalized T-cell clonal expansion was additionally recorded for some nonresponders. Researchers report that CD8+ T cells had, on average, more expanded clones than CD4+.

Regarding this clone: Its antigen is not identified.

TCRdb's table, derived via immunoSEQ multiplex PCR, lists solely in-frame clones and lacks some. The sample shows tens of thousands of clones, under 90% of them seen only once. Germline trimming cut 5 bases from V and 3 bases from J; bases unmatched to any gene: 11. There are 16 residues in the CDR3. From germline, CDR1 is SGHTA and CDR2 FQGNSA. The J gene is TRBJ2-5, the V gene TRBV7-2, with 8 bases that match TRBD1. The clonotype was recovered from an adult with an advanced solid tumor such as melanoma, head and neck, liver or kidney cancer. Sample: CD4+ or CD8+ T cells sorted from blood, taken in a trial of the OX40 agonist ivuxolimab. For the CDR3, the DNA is TGTGCCAGCAGCCCAGGACAGGGAACTACCAAAGAGACCCAGTACTTC. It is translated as CASSPGQGTTKETQYF.